This T cell receptor (beta chain) is from a study of shared clonotypes between healthy human individuals. This clone is a singleton in its sample. Its target is not known. The identical CDR3 is also encoded by other nucleotide sequences in the sample. Naivety among CD8 cells was defined by CD45RO negativity and positive CCR7 selection, thereby excluding terminally differentiated effector memory CD45RA+ cells. General study points: For naive CD4 cells, 4.5% to 6.5% of clonotypes were shared across a few donors.

CDR1 and CDR2 from the germline V gene are MDHEN and SYDVKM. This CDR3 is 15 amino acids long. The junction had 1 base not matched to a gene; V was cut back by 4 bases and J by 0 bases. Assay used: immunoSEQ multiplex PCR; TCRdb lists only in-frame clones, some missing. The table lists approximately 2,200,000 clones, approximately 94% of them singletons. The specimen sequenced was naive CD8+ T cells from PBMCs. The chain employs TRBV28 and TRBJ2-3; TRBD2 matches 10 bases. This sequence was found in a man in his late teens or twenties in good health. Some clones in this sample may be carry-over from other donors' samples. The CDR3: CASSWTSGSTDTQYF. DNA for the CDR3: TGTGCCAGCAGTTGGACTAGCGGCAGCACAGATACGCAGTATTTT.